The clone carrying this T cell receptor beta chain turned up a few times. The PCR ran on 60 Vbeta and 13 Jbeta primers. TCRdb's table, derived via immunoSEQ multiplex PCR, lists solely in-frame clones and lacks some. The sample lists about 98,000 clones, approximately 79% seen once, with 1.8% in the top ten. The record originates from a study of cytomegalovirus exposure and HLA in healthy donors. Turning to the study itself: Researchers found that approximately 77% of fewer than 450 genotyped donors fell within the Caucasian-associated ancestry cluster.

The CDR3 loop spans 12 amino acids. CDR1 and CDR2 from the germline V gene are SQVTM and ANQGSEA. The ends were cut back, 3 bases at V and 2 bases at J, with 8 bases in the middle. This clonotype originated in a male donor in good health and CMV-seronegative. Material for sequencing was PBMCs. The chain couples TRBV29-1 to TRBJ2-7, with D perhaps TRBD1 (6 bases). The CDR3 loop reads CSVEGHTYEQYF. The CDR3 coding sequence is TGCAGCGTTGAGGGACATACCTACGAGCAGTACTTC.